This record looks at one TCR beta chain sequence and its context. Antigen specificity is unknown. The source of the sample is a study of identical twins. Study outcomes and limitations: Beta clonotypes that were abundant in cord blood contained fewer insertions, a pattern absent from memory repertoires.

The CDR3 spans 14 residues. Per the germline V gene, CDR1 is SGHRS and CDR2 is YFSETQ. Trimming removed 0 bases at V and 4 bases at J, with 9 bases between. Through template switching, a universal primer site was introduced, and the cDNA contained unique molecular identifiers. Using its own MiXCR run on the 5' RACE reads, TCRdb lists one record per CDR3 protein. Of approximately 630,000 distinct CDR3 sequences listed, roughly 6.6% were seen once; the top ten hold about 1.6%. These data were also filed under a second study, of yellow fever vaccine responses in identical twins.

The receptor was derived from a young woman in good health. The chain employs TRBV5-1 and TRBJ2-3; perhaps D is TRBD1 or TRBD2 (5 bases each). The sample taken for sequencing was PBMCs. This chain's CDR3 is CASSLERGSDTQYF. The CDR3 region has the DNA TGCGCCAGCAGCTTGGAGAGGGGTTCAGATACGCAGTATTTT.